This T cell receptor (beta chain) was captured by sequencing in a study of T cell responses to AZD1222 COVID-19 vaccine. Measured with immunoSEQ multiplex PCR; TCRdb has only the in-frame clones, and not every one. The data show 130,000 to 150,000 clones, around 90% seen once. The CDR3 totals 15 residues. The J segment lost 6 bases and the V segment lost 2 bases, leaving 8 bases of the junction unmatched. Germline V gene lookup returns CDR1 ENHRY and CDR2 SYGVKD. The genes are TRBV10-3 and TRBJ2-7; 9 nucleotides agree with TRBD1. The specimen was peripheral blood, collected on day 0 of AZD1222 vaccination. The sequence came from an adult in good health. CDR3 nucleotide sequence: TGTGCCATCAGTGAGCCGGGACAGGGAAAAGGCGAGCAGTACTTC. It translates to CAISEPGQGKGEQYF.